A single sample gave rise to the 5 T cell receptor beta chains below, sequenced in a study of tumor-infiltrating lymphocytes in primary liver carcinoma. A constant-region primer primed TCR beta cDNA synthesis from 500 to 550 ng of total RNA. Three rounds of nested multiplex PCR with slightly modified ARM-PCR produced TCR beta libraries. The two initial PCR rounds, around 11 cycles each, used TRBV1-TRBV30 forward and C-beta reverse primers. TCRdb reprocessed the multiplex PCR reads via MiXCR and lists one record per CDR3 protein. The table lists about 330,000 distinct CDR3 sequences, around three fifths of them singletons, with roughly 6.5% in the top ten. The source of the blood RNA was unsorted whole blood, and germline DNA was extracted as well. The specimen was peripheral blood. The origin of the receptors is a man aged 35-49 years with primary liver carcinoma and hepatitis B virus infection.

This clonotype came up a few times. The chain has TRBV9 and TRBJ2-7; D remains ambiguous. The CDR3 sequence is 14 residues long. In germline, CDR1 is SGDLS, CDR2 YYNGEE. Trimming removed 0 bases at V and 0 bases at J, with 7 bases between. The CDR3 reads CASSVDSSSYEQYF. In nucleotides, the CDR3 is TGTGCCAGCAGCGTAGACAGCAGCTCCTACGAGCAGTACTTC.

This clonotype was seen many times. The CDR3 sequence: CSVDGIIYNEQFF. In DNA, the CDR3 is TGCAGCGTGGACGGGATTATCTACAATGAGCAGTTCTTC. The chain recombines TRBV29-1 with TRBJ2-1, with D possibly being TRBD2 (5 bases). The CDR3 runs to 13 residues. V was shortened by 6 bases and J by 3 bases, with 12 bases between the two germline ends. Germline values: CDR1 SQVTM, CDR2 ANQGSEA.

Of note for this clonotype: This may come from a read error, since a much larger clone is one base off. The chain carries TRBV4-1 and TRBJ1-1; 8 bases agree with TRBD1. The CDR3 contains 19 residues. The germline CDR1 and CDR2 sequences are MGHRA and YSYEKL. The CDR3 bases are TGCGCCATCAGCCACCTTTCATTCAACAGGGGGAGGATGAACACTGAAGCTTTCTTT. Translating gives CAISHLSFNRGRMNTEAFF.

CDR3 region: CASSPPTRATDTQYF. The CDR3 bases are TGTGCCAGCAGCCCCCCCACAAGGGCCACAGATACGCAGTATTTT. This chain uses TRBV5-5 with TRBJ2-3; D call uncertain. Germline V gives CDR1 SGHKS, CDR2 YYEKEE (reference sequence). Trimming took 4 bases from V and 2 from J, leaving 14 bases between them. The CDR3 extends over 15 amino acids. The full variable domain, completed using reference TRBV5-5 and TRBJ2-3, is DAGVTQSPTHLIKTRGQQVTLRCSPISGHKSVSWYQQVLGQGPQFIFQYYEKEERGRGNFPDRFSARQFPNYSSELNVNALLLGDSALYLCASSPPTRATDTQYFGPGTRLTVL.

On this clonotype itself: Its ends do not fully match the called genes, so a read error is possible. V usage is TRBV6-6 and J usage is TRBJ2-7; D gene uncertain. Germline assignment: CDR1 MNHNY and CDR2 SVGAGI (reference sequence). The CDR3 loop spans 13 amino acids. Here the CDR3 DNA reads TGTGCCAGCAGTTACGACATCTCCTACAAGCAGTACTTC. Translation gives CASSYDISYKQYF.